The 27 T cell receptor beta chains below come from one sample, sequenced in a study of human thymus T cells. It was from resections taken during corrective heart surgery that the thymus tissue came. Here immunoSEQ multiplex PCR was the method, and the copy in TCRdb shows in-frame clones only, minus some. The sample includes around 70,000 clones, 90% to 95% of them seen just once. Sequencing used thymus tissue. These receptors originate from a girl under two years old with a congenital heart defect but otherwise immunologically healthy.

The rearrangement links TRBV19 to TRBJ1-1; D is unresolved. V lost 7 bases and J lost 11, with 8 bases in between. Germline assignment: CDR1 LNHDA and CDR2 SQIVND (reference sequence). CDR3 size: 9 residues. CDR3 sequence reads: CASMSQAFF. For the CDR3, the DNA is TGTGCCAGTATGTCCCAGGCTTTCTTT.

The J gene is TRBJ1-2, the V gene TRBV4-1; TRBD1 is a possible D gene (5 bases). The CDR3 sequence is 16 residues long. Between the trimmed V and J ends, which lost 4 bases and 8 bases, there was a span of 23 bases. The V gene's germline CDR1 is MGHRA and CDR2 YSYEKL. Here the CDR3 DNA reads TGCGCCAGCAGCCCTATTACAATGGTGGGGCCTGGGGGCTACACCTTC. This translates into CASSPITMVGPGGYTF.

The CDR3 reads CASSQTSGKLITSYEQYF. DNA of the CDR3: TGTGCCAGCAGCCAGACTAGCGGGAAGCTCATAACGTCCTACGAGCAGTACTTC. The J gene is TRBJ2-7, the V gene TRBV11-2; TRBD2 matches at 11 bases. The CDR3 contains 18 residues. CDR1 is SGHAT and CDR2 is FQNNGV in the germline V gene. The trim removed 5 bases at V and 1 base at J, leaving 13 bases unmatched.

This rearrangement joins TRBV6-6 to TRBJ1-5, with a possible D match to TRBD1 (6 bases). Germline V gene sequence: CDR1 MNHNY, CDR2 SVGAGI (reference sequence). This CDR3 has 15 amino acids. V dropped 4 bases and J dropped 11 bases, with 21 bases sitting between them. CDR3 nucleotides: TGTGCCAGCAGTTTCGGACAGACGAACCTTGCGGCCCAGCATTTT. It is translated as CASSFGQTNLAAQHF.

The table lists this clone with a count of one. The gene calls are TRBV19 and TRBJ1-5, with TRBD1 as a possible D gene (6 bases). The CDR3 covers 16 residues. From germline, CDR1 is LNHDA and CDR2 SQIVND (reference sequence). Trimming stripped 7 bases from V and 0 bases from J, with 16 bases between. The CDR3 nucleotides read TGTGCCAGTACTACAGAGGACAGAAATAGCAATCAGCCCCAGCATTTT. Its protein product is CASTTEDRNSNQPQHF.

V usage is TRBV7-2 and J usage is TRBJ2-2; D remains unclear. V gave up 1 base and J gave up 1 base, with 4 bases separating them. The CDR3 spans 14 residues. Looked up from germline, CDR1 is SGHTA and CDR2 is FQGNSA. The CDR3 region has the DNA TGTGCCAGCAGCTTAGTGGGGAACACCGGGGAGCTGTTTTTT. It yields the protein CASSLVGNTGELFF.

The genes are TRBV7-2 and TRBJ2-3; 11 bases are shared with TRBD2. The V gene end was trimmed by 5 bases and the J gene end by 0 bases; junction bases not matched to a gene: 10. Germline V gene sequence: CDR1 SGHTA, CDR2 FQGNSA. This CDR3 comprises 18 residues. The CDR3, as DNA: TGTGCCAGCAGCCCCTCGCGGATAGCGGGAGGGAGCACAGATACGCAGTATTTT. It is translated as CASSPSRIAGGSTDTQYF.

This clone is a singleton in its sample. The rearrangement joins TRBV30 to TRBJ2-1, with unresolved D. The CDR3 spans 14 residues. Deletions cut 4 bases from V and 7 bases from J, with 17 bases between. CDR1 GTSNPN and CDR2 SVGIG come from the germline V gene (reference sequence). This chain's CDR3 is CAWKLYWLGNEQFF. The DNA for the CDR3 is TGTGCCTGGAAGTTATACTGGCTGGGGAATGAGCAGTTCTTC.

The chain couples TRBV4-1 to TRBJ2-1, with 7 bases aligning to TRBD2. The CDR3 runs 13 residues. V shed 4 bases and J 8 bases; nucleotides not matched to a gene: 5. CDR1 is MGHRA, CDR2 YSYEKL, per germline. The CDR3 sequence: CASSLASGHEQFF. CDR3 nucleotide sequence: TGCGCCAGCAGCCTAGCTAGCGGTCATGAGCAGTTCTTC.

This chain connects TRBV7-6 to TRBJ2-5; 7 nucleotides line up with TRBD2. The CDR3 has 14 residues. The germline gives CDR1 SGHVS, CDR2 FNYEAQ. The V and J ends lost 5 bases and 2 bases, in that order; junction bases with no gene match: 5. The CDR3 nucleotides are TGTGCCAGCAGCCCACAGCGGGGACAAGAGACCCAGTACTTC. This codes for CASSPQRGQETQYF.

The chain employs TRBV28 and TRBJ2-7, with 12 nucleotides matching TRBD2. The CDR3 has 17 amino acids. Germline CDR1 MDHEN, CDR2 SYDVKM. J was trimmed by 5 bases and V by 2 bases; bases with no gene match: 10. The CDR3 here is CASSLTTSGRALNEQYF. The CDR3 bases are TGTGCCAGCAGTTTAACGACTAGCGGGAGAGCTCTCAACGAGCAGTACTTC.

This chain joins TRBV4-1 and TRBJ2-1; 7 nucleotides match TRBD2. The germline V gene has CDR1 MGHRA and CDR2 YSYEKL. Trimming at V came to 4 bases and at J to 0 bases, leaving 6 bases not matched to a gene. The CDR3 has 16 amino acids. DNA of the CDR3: TGCGCCAGCAGCCCCGGGGGGAGGAGCTCCTACAATGAGCAGTTCTTC. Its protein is CASSPGGRSSYNEQFF.

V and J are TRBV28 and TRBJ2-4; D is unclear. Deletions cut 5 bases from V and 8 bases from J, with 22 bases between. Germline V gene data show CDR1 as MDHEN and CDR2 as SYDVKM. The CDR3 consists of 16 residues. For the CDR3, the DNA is TGTGCCAGCAGTCCTCTCGTAGGGTATAGCCTGGACATTCAGTACTTC. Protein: CASSPLVGYSLDIQYF.

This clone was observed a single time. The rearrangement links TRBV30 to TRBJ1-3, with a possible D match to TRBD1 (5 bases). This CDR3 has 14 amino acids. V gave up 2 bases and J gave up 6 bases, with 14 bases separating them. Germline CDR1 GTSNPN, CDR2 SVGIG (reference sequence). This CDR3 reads CAWSPLGGVNTIYF. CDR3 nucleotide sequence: TGTGCCTGGAGTCCCCTGGGGGGGGTAAACACCATATATTTT.

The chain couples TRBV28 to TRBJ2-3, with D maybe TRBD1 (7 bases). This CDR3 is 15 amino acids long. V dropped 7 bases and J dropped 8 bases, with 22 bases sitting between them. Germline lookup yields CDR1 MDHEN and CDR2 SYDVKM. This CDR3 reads CASTAQGGGPCTQYF. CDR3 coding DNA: TGTGCCAGCACCGCCCAGGGGGGAGGACCTTGTACGCAGTATTTT.

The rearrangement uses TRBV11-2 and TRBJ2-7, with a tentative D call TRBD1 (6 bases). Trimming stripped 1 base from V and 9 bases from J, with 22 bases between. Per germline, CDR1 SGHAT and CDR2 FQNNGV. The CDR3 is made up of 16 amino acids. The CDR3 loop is CASSLAVRGTYFGQYF. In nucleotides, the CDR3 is TGTGCCAGCAGCTTAGCGGTGAGGGGGACCTATTTTGGGCAGTACTTC.

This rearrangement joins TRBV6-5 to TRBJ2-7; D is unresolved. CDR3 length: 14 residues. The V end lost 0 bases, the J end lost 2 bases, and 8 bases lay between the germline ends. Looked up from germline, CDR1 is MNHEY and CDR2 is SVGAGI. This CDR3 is CASSYSRTAYEQYF. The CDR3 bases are TGTGCCAGCAGTTACTCGAGAACAGCCTACGAGCAGTACTTC.

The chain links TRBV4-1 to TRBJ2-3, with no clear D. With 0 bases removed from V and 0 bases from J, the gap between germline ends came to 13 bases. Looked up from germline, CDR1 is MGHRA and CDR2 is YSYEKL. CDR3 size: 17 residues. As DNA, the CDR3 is TGCGCCAGCAGCCAAGAATATGGCAGAACTAGCACAGATACGCAGTATTTT. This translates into CASSQEYGRTSTDTQYF.

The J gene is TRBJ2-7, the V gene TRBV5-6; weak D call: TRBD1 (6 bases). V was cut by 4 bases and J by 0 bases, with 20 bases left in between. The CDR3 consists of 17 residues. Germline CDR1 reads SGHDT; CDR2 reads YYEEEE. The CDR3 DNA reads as TGTGCCAGCAGCCTACTAAATCCACAGGGCTACTCCTACGAGCAGTACTTC. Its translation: CASSLLNPQGYSYEQYF.

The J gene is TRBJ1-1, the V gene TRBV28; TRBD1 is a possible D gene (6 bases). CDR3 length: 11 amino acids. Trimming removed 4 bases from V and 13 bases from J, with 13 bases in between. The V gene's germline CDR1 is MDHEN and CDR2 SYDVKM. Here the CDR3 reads CASSSPPRGFF. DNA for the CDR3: TGTGCCAGCAGTTCTCCCCCCAGGGGTTTCTTT.

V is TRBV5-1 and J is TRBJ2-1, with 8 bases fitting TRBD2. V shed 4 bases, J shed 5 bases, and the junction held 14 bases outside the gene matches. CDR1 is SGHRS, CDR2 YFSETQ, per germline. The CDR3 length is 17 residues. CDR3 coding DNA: TGCGCCAGCAGCCGGGAGGAATGGCGGGAGGCCCACAATGAGCAGTTCTTC. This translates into CASSREEWREAHNEQFF.

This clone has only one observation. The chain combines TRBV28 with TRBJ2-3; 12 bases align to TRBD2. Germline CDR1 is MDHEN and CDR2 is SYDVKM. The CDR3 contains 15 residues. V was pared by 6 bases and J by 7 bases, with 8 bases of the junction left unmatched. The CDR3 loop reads CASRSTSGSIHTQYF. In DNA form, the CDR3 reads TGTGCCAGCAGGTCGACTAGCGGGAGTATACATACGCAGTATTTT.

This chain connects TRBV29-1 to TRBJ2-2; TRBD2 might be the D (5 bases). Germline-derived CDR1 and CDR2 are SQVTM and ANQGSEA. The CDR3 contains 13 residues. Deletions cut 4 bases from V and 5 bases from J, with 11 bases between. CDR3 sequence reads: CSVVRTRTGELFF. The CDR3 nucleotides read TGCAGCGTTGTCCGGACTCGAACCGGGGAGCTGTTTTTT.

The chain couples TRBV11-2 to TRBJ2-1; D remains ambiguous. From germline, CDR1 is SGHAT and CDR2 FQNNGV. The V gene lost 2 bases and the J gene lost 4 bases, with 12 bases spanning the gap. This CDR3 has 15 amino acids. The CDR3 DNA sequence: TGTGCCAGCAGCTTAAGTAGCCACCCATACAATGAGCAGTTCTTC. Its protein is CASSLSSHPYNEQFF.

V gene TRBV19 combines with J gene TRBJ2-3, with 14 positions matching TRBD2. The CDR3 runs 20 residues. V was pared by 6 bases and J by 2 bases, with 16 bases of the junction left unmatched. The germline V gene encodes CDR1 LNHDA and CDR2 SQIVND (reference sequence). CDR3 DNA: TGTGCCAGTAGAACGGCGACTAGCGGGAGGGCCAAGGGCAACACAGATACGCAGTATTTT. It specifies CASRTATSGRAKGNTDTQYF.

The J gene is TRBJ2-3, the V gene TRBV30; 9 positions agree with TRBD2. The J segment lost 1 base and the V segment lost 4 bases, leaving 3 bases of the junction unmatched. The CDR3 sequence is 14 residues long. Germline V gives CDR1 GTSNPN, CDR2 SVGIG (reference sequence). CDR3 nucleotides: TGTGCCTGGACCTGGACTAGCGGCACAGATACGCAGTATTTT. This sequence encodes CAWTWTSGTDTQYF.

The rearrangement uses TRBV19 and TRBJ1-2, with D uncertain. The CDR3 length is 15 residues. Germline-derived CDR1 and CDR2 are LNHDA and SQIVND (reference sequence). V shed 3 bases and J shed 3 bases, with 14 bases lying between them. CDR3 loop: CASSMVRILDYGYTF. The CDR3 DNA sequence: TGTGCCAGTAGTATGGTTCGGATCCTAGACTATGGCTACACCTTC.